The next 23 T cell receptor beta chains were all read from a single sample in a study of blood T cells in healthy people across ages. A second PCR, run for about 6 to 12 cycles, used a sample-barcoded 5' primer plus a J-beta primer mix. TCRdb called the 5' RACE reads again in MiXCR, with one record for every CDR3 protein. Found here are 1.5 million to 2 million distinct CDR3 sequences, roughly 50% of them singletons; the top ten hold roughly 2%. The sample taken for sequencing was blood. The receptor source for this set is a woman aged 40-49 years in good health.

This clonotype has just a few counts. The chain couples TRBV6-1 to TRBJ2-3; D ambiguous. Deletions cut 5 bases from V and 2 bases from J, with 14 bases between. In germline, CDR1 is MNHNS, CDR2 SASEGT. The CDR3 runs to 15 residues. CDR3 bases: TGTGCCAGCAGTCTTAGGCCCCGCCACACAGATACGCAGTATTTT. Protein sequence: CASSLRPRHTDTQYF.

V is TRBV7-2 and J is TRBJ2-4; 11 nucleotides agree with TRBD2. The J call may be mistaken, given a closer DNA end match to TRBJ2-5. The CDR3 covers 19 residues. Germline-derived CDR1 and CDR2 are SGHTA and FQGNSA. The CDR3 protein is CASSLNSGGAAIPQETQYF. In nucleotides, the CDR3 is TGTGCCAGCAGCCTTAATAGCGGGGGGGCCGCTATACCTCAAGAGACCCAGTACTTC.

This clonotype was observed a handful of times. This chain uses TRBV7-2 with TRBJ2-1, with 7 positions matching TRBD2. Trimming at V came to 2 bases and at J to 12 bases, leaving 16 bases not matched to a gene. The germline CDR1 and CDR2 sequences are SGHTA and FQGNSA. The CDR3 has 16 amino acids. The CDR3 is CASSLTAGTPTDGQFF. DNA of the CDR3: TGTGCCAGCAGCTTAACAGCGGGGACCCCCACGGATGGGCAGTTCTTC.

In this sample, this clonotype turned up a few times. V gene TRBV5-1 combines with J gene TRBJ1-2, with D perhaps matching TRBD1 (5 bases). Germline V lookup: CDR1 SGHRS, CDR2 YFSETQ. This CDR3 spans 14 amino acids. The V and J ends lost 3 bases and 8 bases respectively, with 17 bases between them. The CDR3 DNA sequence: TGCGCCAGCAGCTGGGGACCAAACACAGGAGGCTACACCTTC. It translates to CASSWGPNTGGYTF.

The V call is TRBV6-6, the J call TRBJ2-4; 11 bases are shared with TRBD1. The J call may be mistaken, given a closer DNA end match to TRBJ2-7. The CDR3 length is 14 residues. Germline CDR1 reads MNHNY; CDR2 reads SVGAGI (reference sequence). CDR3 sequence (DNA): TGTGCCAGCAGTACTGGACAGGGGGCGGACGAGCAGTACTTC. Translating it yields CASSTGQGADEQYF.

The chain carries TRBV11-2 and TRBJ2-1; 8 bases align to TRBD2. The CDR3 is 16 amino acids. With 2 bases clipped from V and 4 bases from J, the junction kept 7 bases outside the gene matches. Germline CDR1 SGHAT, CDR2 FQNNGV. The CDR3 reads CASSLLLASGYNEQFF. CDR3 nucleotides: TGTGCCAGCAGCTTACTTCTGGCTAGCGGGTACAATGAGCAGTTCTTC.

This clonotype was found a few times. This CDR3 is CASSQDIPLRQALWIGEAKNIQYF. CDR3 in DNA: TGCGCCAGCAGCCAAGATATCCCCCTTAGACAGGCCCTCTGGATTGGCGAAGCCAAAAACATTCAGTACTTC. The V gene is TRBV4-1, the J gene TRBJ2-4, with a tentative D call TRBD1 (6 bases). This CDR3 has 24 amino acids. Trimming removed 0 bases from V and 0 bases from J, with 33 bases in between. Germline values: CDR1 MGHRA, CDR2 YSYEKL.

This clonotype has just a few counts. This may be a read error, as it is one base from a much larger clone. This chain links TRBV7-2 with TRBJ2-1, with D possibly being TRBD1 (6 bases). This CDR3 comprises 14 residues. Per germline, CDR1 SGHTA and CDR2 FQGNSA. The CDR3 DNA sequence: TGTGCCTGCAGCCCCGGACAGTCCTACAATGAGCAGTTCTTC. This translates into CACSPGQSYNEQFF.

V gene TRBV20-1 combines with J gene TRBJ2-3, with D tentatively TRBD1 (6 bases). CDR1 and CDR2 (germline): DFQATT, SNEGSKA (reference sequence). Trimming cost V 3 bases and J 4 bases, with 11 bases left between them. There are 13 residues in the CDR3. CDR3 loop: CSARDSLSDTQYF. The CDR3 DNA is TGCAGTGCTAGGGACAGTCTTTCAGATACGCAGTATTTT.

CDR3 loop: CASSYQGAPNTEAFF. CDR3 bases: TGTGCCAGCAGTTACCAAGGGGCGCCGAACACTGAAGCTTTCTTT. The V call is TRBV6-6, the J call TRBJ1-1; a possible D gene is TRBD1 (5 bases). The ends were cut back, 2 bases at V and 1 base at J, with 11 bases in the middle. The CDR3 contains 15 residues. The germline gives CDR1 MNHNY, CDR2 SVGAGI (reference sequence).

This chain uses TRBV7-8 with TRBJ2-4; TRBD2 is a possible D gene (5 bases). The germline gives CDR1 SGHVS, CDR2 FQNEAQ. V was shortened by 2 bases and J by 0 bases, with 11 bases between the two germline ends. This CDR3 has 16 residues. The CDR3, as DNA: TGTGCCAGCAGCTTAATCAGCGGACTAGCCAAAAACATTCAGTACTTC. Amino acids: CASSLISGLAKNIQYF.

As concerns this clonotype: Sequence at one end of the junction differs from germline and may be a read error. This sequence joins TRBV7-6 and TRBJ1-1; D is perhaps TRBD1 (5 bases). The CDR3 runs to 17 residues. Germline V gives CDR1 SGHVS, CDR2 FNYEAQ. The CDR3 nucleotides read TGTGCCAGCGGCTTATTGTTAAGCGGGGGATCGAACACTGAAGCTTTCTTT. It specifies CASGLLLSGGSNTEAFF.

This chain connects TRBV5-1 to TRBJ1-1; possible D gene TRBD1, 6 bases. Germline V gene sequence: CDR1 SGHRS, CDR2 YFSETQ. V lost 0 bases and J 3 bases, leaving 12 bases between the germline ends. The CDR3 totals 15 residues. CDR3 DNA sequence: TGCGCCAGCAGCTTGGTTACAGGGCGGCACACTGAAGCTTTCTTT. It codes for CASSLVTGRHTEAFF.

Concerning this clonotype: One end of the junction varies from germline; a read error may be responsible. This chain links TRBV10-3 with TRBJ2-3, with D possibly being TRBD1 or TRBD2 (5 bases each). The germline CDR1 and CDR2 sequences are ENHRY and SYGVKD. This CDR3 spans 13 amino acids. CDR3 amino acids: CAINRDGAETQYF. The CDR3 DNA follows: TGTGCCATCAACCGGGACGGAGCAGAGACGCAGTATTTT.

CDR3 protein: CASSLRWRGGPETQYF. The CDR3 DNA follows: TGTGCCAGCAGTTTAAGGTGGCGGGGGGGTCCAGAAACCCAGTACTTC. This chain uses TRBV12-3 or TRBV12-4 with TRBJ2-7; 9 bases fit TRBD2. CDR3 length: 16 residues. Losses at the gene ends were 2 bases for V and 10 bases for J; bases not matched to a gene: 15.

The V and J genes are TRBV6-2 or TRBV6-3 and TRBJ2-3, with D perhaps matching TRBD2 (6 bases). This CDR3 is 16 amino acids long. In germline, CDR1 is MNHEY, CDR2 SVGEGT. Trimming cost V 0 bases and J 5 bases, with 15 bases left between them. The CDR3 nucleotides read TGTGCCAGCAGTTACTCGGCGGGGCAGGTGAGAGATACGCAGTATTTT. It translates to CASSYSAGQVRDTQYF.

This clonotype was picked up one time. V usage is TRBV24-1 and J usage is TRBJ2-1, with D hard to call. CDR1 and CDR2 from the germline V gene are KGHDR and SFDVKD. The V end lost 0 bases, the J end lost 0 bases, and 14 bases lay between the germline ends. This CDR3 spans 18 amino acids. The CDR3 region has the DNA TGTGCCACCAGTGATTTGTCGGCCTCAACACACTCCTACAATGAGCAGTTCTTC. It encodes CATSDLSASTHSYNEQFF.

This chain joins TRBV7-2 and TRBJ2-7, with TRBD2 as a possible D gene (5 bases). V dropped 5 bases and J dropped 4 bases, with 15 bases sitting between them. Looked up from germline, CDR1 is SGHTA and CDR2 is FQGNSA. The CDR3 runs 14 residues. This CDR3 reads CTSSPTIRGYEQYF. CDR3 bases: TGTACCAGCAGCCCAACGATAAGAGGGTACGAGCAGTACTTC.

This clonotype was found a few times. This chain joins TRBV29-1 and TRBJ2-1; D is perhaps TRBD1 (5 bases). The CDR3 consists of 13 residues. The germline V gene has CDR1 SQVTM and CDR2 ANQGSEA. V was cut by 6 bases and J by 4 bases, with 13 bases left in between. The CDR3 nucleotides are TGCAGCGTCTGGGCAGGGTCGTACAATGAGCAGTTCTTC. Its protein product is CSVWAGSYNEQFF.

The gene calls are TRBV20-1 and TRBJ1-1; no firm D call. V lost 3 bases and J lost 3, with 11 bases in between. The CDR3 totals 13 residues. The germline gives CDR1 DFQATT, CDR2 SNEGSKA (reference sequence). CDR3 DNA sequence: TGCAGTGCTAGGGCCAATGATTACACTGAAGCTTTCTTT. It yields the protein CSARANDYTEAFF.

The V gene is TRBV3-1, the J gene TRBJ2-1; 10 nucleotides align to TRBD2. Per germline, CDR1 LGHDT and CDR2 YNNKEL (reference sequence). With V trimmed by 6 bases and J by 12 bases, 11 bases remained unmatched. The CDR3 contains 14 residues. The CDR3 loop is CASRPGTSDGGQFF. CDR3 DNA: TGTGCCAGCAGGCCCGGGACTAGCGATGGTGGGCAGTTCTTC.

The chain links TRBV29-1 to TRBJ1-2; D is undetermined. Germline values: CDR1 SQVTM, CDR2 ANQGSEA. This CDR3 has 12 residues. Trimming pared 5 bases from V and 0 bases from J, leaving 7 bases between. CDR3 region: CSVTATNYGYTF. In DNA form, the CDR3 reads TGCAGCGTTACTGCCACTAACTATGGCTACACCTTC.

The chain employs TRBV29-1 and TRBJ2-1; no clear D gene. The CDR3 covers 13 residues. Looked up from germline, CDR1 is SQVTM and CDR2 is ANQGSEA. Between the trimmed V and J ends, which lost 4 bases and 6 bases, there was a span of 13 bases. The CDR3 loop is CSVAPVSPNEQFF. The DNA for the CDR3 is TGCAGCGTTGCCCCTGTAAGTCCCAATGAGCAGTTCTTC.